The source of this TCR beta chain is a study of control samples from healthy donors and cancer patients. Generated by immunoSEQ multiplex PCR, the TCRdb table keeps only in-frame clones and is missing some. The table has some 130,000 clones, approximately 90% seen once; the top ten hold just over 8.5%. Trimming removed 3 bases from V and 7 bases from J, with 14 bases in between. There are 14 residues in the CDR3. Germline values: CDR1 SGHKS, CDR2 YYEKEE (reference sequence). Material: blood. This TCR was sampled from a young man in good health. The chain uses TRBV5-5 and TRBJ1-3; no clear D. CDR3 loop: CASSSLHDRNTIYF. CDR3 DNA: TGTGCCAGCAGCTCCTTACATGACCGGAACACCATATATTTT.